The 3 T cell receptor beta chains reported below all come from one sample, sequenced in a study of blood T cell repertoires in COVID-19. The protocol was immunoSEQ multiplex PCR, while the TCRdb copy is restricted to in-frame clones and leaves out a portion. Here the sample spans hundreds of thousands of clones, 86% being singletons. Specimen: peripheral blood. These receptors were taken from a woman in her sixties or seventies who had recovered from COVID-19.

The chain couples TRBV7-2 to TRBJ2-1; D possibly corresponds to TRBD1 (6 bases). The V end lost 5 bases, the J end lost 4 bases, and 12 bases lay between the germline ends. Germline values: CDR1 SGHTA, CDR2 FQGNSA. The CDR3 length is 14 residues. CDR3 region: CASSAHTGYNEQFF. The CDR3 coding sequence is TGTGCCAGCAGCGCCCACACAGGGTACAATGAGCAGTTCTTC.

The J gene is TRBJ2-3, the V gene TRBV24-1; a weak D match, TRBD2 (6 bases). CDR1 and CDR2 from the germline V gene are KGHDR and SFDVKD. The CDR3 totals 16 residues. V shed 2 bases and J shed 3 bases, with 14 bases lying between them. The DNA for the CDR3 is TGTGCCACCAGTGATTCGGAAGCCCGGGGGACAGATACGCAGTATTTT. Translating it yields CATSDSEARGTDTQYF.

V is TRBV6-5 and J is TRBJ2-2; D might be TRBD2 (6 bases). Trimming took 9 bases from V and 5 from J, leaving 13 bases between them. The CDR3 extends over 13 amino acids. Germline loops: CDR1 MNHEY, CDR2 SVGAGI. CDR3 sequence: CASTRGRTGELFF. The CDR3 coding sequence is TGTGCCAGTACACGGGGGAGGACCGGGGAGCTGTTTTTT.